Given below is one T cell receptor beta chain in context. What it binds is unknown. This sample is part of a study of Ad26.COV2.S vaccination and SARS-CoV-2 variants. About the study: Among those in the COV1001 Ad26.COV2.S trial arm was the donor.

Libraries were prepared by immunoSEQ multiplex PCR; TCRdb keeps only in-frame clonotypes and omits some of them. The sample lists hundreds of thousands of clones; roughly 90% were seen once. The CDR3 has 13 amino acids. Germline CDR1 is GTSNPN and CDR2 is SVGIG (reference sequence). V lost 5 bases to trimming and J lost 7 bases; unmatched junction nucleotides: 7. Treatment noted: 19 received Ad26.COV2.S at low or high dose, single or two shots; roughly five received placebo; per-sample allocation not given. Specimens were obtained on day 63 following the first vaccine or placebo injection. Vaccination used an Ad26 vector expressing Wuhan-strain SARS-CoV-2 spike. Study observations and caveats: Vaccine recipients posted higher spike-specific TCR breadth than their placebo counterparts. For non-spike TCRs, breadth in vaccine recipients resembled that in placebo recipients.

The rearrangement uses TRBV30 and TRBJ2-1; 8 nucleotides line up with TRBD2. The material sequenced was peripheral blood, taken in a trial of Ad26.COV2.S vaccine versus placebo. The receptor was derived from a person between 18 and 65 years old who received the Ad26.COV2.S COVID-19 vaccine or a placebo. CDR3 DNA: TGTGCCTGGCGGTTAGCGGGACGGAATGAGCAGTTCTTC. Protein sequence: CAWRLAGRNEQFF.